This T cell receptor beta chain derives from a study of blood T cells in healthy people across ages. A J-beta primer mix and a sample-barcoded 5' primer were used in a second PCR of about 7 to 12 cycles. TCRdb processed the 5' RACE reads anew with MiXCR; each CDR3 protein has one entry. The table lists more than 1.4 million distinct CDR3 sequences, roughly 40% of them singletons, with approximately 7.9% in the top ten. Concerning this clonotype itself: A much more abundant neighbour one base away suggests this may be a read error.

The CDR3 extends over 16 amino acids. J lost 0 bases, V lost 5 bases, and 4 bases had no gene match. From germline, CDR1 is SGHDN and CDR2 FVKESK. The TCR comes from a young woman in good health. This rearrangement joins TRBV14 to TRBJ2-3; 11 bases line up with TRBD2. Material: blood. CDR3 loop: CASSTRTSGSTDTQYF. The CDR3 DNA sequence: TGTGCCAGCAGCACCCGGACTAGCGGGAGCACAGATACGCAGTATTTT.